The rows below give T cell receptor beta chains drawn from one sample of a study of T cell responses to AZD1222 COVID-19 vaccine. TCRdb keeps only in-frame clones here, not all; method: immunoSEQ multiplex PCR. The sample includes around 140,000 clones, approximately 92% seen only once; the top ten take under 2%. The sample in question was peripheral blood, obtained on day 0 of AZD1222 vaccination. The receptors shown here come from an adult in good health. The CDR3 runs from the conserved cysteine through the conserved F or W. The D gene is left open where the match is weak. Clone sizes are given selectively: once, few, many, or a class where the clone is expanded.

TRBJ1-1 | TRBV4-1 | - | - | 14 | TGCGCCAGCAGCCACCCCCTAGAGGACACTGAAGCTTTCTTT | CASSHPLEDTEAFF
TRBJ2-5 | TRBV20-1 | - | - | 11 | TGCAGTGCTCCCGCCAGGGAGACCCAGTACTTC | CSAPARETQYF
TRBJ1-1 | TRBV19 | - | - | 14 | TGTGCCAGTAGTCCCACTGGGTGGGTAACTGAAGCTTTCTTT | CASSPTGWVTEAFF
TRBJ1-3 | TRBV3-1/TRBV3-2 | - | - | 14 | TGTGCCAGCAGCCAAGGGGATAGTGGAAACACCATATATTTT | CASSQGDSGNTIYF
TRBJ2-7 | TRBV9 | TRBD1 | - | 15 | TGTGCCAGCAGCAAAACCGGGACAGCACCCTACGAGCAGTACTTC | CASSKTGTAPYEQYF
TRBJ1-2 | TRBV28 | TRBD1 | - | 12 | TGTGCCATTAAGGACAGGGCGGATGGCTACACCTTC | CAIKDRADGYTF
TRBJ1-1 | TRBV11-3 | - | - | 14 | TGTGCCAGCAGCCCCGGGGGGGTTAGCACTGAAGCTTTCTTT | CASSPGGVSTEAFF
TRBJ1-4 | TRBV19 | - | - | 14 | TGTGCCAGTAGTATAAAGGGCGAAGGTGAAAAACTGTTTTTT | CASSIKGEGEKLFF
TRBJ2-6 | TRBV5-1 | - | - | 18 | TGCGCCAGCAGTCGAGCAGGGGAACGAAGTTCGGGGGCCAACGTCCTGACTTTC | CASSRAGERSSGANVLTF
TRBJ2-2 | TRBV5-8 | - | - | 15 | TGTGCCAGCAGCTTTCGAGTATCGGGCACCGGGGAGCTGTTTTTT | CASSFRVSGTGELFF
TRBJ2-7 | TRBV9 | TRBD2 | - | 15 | TGTGCCAGCAGCGGCCCGCCGGGCGGGAGCTACGAGCAGTACTTC | CASSGPPGGSYEQYF
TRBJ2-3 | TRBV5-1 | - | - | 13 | TGCGCCAGCAGCGTACACCGCACAGATACGCAGTATTTT | CASSVHRTDTQYF
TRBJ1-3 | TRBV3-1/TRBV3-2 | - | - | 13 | TGTGCCAGCAGCCGGGTGTCCGGAAACACCATATATTTT | CASSRVSGNTIYF
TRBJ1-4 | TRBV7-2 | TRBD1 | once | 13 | TGTGCCACCACGACAGGGAGAGGGGAAAAACTGTTTTTT | CATTTGRGEKLFF
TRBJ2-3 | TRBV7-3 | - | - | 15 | TGTGCCAGCAGCTCCAGCCCTTCCAGCCCAGATACGCAGTATTTT | CASSSSPSSPDTQYF
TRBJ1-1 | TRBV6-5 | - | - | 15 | TGTGCCAGCAGTTTAGTCGACGGGACGGGGTTTGAAGCTTTCTTT | CASSLVDGTGFEAFF
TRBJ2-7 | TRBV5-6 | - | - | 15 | TGTGCCAGCAGCTTGGGGCAGGGAAGACTACGTGGGCAGTACTTC | CASSLGQGRLRGQYF
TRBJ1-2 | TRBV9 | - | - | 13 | TGTGCCAGCAGCACTGGGACTGCTTATGGCTACACCTTC | CASSTGTAYGYTF
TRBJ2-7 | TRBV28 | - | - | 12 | TGTGCCAGCAGCTTGGGCCGAGAAGAGCAGTACTTC | CASSLGREEQYF
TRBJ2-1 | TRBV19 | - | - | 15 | TGTGCCAGTAGTCCCCAGGGGCCCATCTACAATGAGCAGTTCTTC | CASSPQGPIYNEQFF
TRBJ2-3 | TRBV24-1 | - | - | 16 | TGTGCCACCAGCGATCGGGTAGGGGAAGGCGCAGATACGCAGTATTTT | CATSDRVGEGADTQYF
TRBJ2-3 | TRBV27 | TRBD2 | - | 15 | TGTGCCAGCAGTTTAAGAGGGAGGGCCGCAGATACGCAGTATTTT | CASSLRGRAADTQYF
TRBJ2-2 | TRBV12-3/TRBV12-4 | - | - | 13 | TGTGCCAGCAGTTTAATAGCTACCGGGGAGCTGTTTTTT | CASSLIATGELFF
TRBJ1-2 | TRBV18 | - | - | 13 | TGTGCCAGCTCACCATCAAGGAGTAATGGCTACACCTTC | CASSPSRSNGYTF
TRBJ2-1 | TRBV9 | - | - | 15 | TGTGCCAGCAGCCCCCGGGACAAGGCCTACAATGAGCAGTTCTTC | CASSPRDKAYNEQFF
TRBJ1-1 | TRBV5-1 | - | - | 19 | TGCGCCAGCAGCCTGGAGGACCTTTTTCGGACAGAAAGAGACACTGAAGCTTTCTTT | CASSLEDLFRTERDTEAFF
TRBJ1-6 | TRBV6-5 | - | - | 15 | TGTGCCAGCGTTCTTATACAGGGTGGTGGTTCACCCCTCCACTTT | CASVLIQGGGSPLHF
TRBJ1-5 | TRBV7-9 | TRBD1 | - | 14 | TGTGCCAGCAGCGCCGGACAGGGCAGTCAGCCCCAGCATTTT | CASSAGQGSQPQHF
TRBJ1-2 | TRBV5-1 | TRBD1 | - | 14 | TGCGCCAGCAGCTTGGCGGTCAGGGGGTATGGCTACACCTTC | CASSLAVRGYGYTF